This entry lists 10 T cell receptor beta chains sequenced from one sample in a study of control samples from healthy donors and cancer patients. TCRdb's copy holds only in-frame clones and misses some; the assay was immunoSEQ multiplex PCR. The sample lists 350,000 to 450,000 clones, more than 80% occurring once. The sequenced material came from PBMCs. The receptor set was obtained from a man in his forties or fifties with head and neck cancer.

The V call is TRBV7-9, the J call TRBJ1-6, with D perhaps matching TRBD1 (6 bases). V was pared by 7 bases and J by 9 bases, with 16 bases between. Germline V CDR1 and CDR2: SEHNR, FQNEAQ (reference sequence). The CDR3 sequence is 14 residues long. In DNA, the CDR3 is TGTGCCAGCACCAAGGGGGGTAATGGTTCACCCCTCCACTTT. Its protein product is CASTKGGNGSPLHF.

This clone was seen just once. This chain connects TRBV28 to TRBJ1-2, with a tentative D call TRBD1 (6 bases). The CDR3 contains 12 residues. V was trimmed by 6 bases and J by 5 bases, leaving 10 bases between them. From germline, CDR1 is MDHEN and CDR2 SYDVKM. This chain's CDR3 is CASSPQGYGYTF. CDR3 in DNA: TGTGCCAGCAGCCCTCAGGGGTATGGCTACACCTTC.

The V call is TRBV5-6, the J call TRBJ2-2; TRBD2 agrees at 11 bases. Germline trimming cut 3 bases from V and 4 bases from J; bases unmatched to any gene: 5. Germline CDR1 reads SGHDT; CDR2 reads YYEEEE. This CDR3 has 16 amino acids. Here the CDR3 DNA reads TGTGCCAGCAGCTCCTTAGCGGGAGGGGTCACCGGGGAGCTGTTTTTT. Translating gives CASSSLAGGVTGELFF.

This chain uses TRBV28 with TRBJ2-4, with 9 bases identical to TRBD1. The CDR3 spans 18 residues. Germline V gene lookup returns CDR1 MDHEN and CDR2 SYDVKM. V shed 4 bases, J shed 0 bases, and the junction held 10 bases outside the gene matches. CDR3 sequence (DNA): TGTGCCAGCAGTTCTCCGAAACAGGGGGCCCTAGCCAAAAACATTCAGTACTTC. Its translation is CASSSPKQGALAKNIQYF. The full variable domain, rest sourced from reference TRBV28 and TRBJ2-4, is DVKVTQSSRYLVKRTGEKVFLECVQDMDHENMFWYRQDPGLGLRLIYFSYDVKMKEKGDIPEGYSVSREKKERFSLILESASTNQTSMYLCASSSPKQGALAKNIQYFGAGTRLSVL.

The chain combines TRBV25-1 with TRBJ1-5; no definite D call. The CDR3 sequence is 14 residues long. Germline values: CDR1 MGHDK, CDR2 SYGVNS. V was clipped by 1 base and J by 3 bases, with 7 bases between them. The CDR3 here is CASSESNFNQPQHF. CDR3 DNA sequence: TGTGCCAGCAGTGAATCGAACTTCAATCAGCCCCAGCATTTT.

The CDR3 loop is CASSDRDRGLYEQYF. The CDR3 DNA follows: TGTGCCAGCAGCGACCGGGACAGGGGGCTCTACGAGCAGTACTTC. The J gene is TRBJ2-7, the V gene TRBV5-4; 12 nucleotides line up with TRBD1. This CDR3 is 15 amino acids long. Germline V lookup: CDR1 SGHNT, CDR2 YYREEE (reference sequence). Germline trimming cut 4 bases from V and 3 bases from J; bases unmatched to any gene: 5.

This chain uses TRBV28 with TRBJ2-7; 8 bases line up with TRBD2. Germline CDR1 reads MDHEN; CDR2 reads SYDVKM. Trimming cost V 2 bases and J 4 bases; bases outside gene matches: 4. This CDR3 contains 14 residues. In nucleotides, the CDR3 is TGTGCCAGCAGTTTAGCGGGGGGCGTTTACGAGCAGTACTTC. Protein product: CASSLAGGVYEQYF.

This rearrangement joins TRBV7-2 to TRBJ2-1, with D possibly TRBD2 on 6 matching bases. Deletions cut 4 bases from V and 0 bases from J, with 13 bases between. Germline V lookup: CDR1 SGHTA, CDR2 FQGNSA. This CDR3 contains 16 residues. The CDR3 DNA sequence: TGTGCCAGCAGCTGGGCGGGAATCGGCTCCTACAATGAGCAGTTCTTC. Its protein product is CASSWAGIGSYNEQFF.

The chain recombines TRBV4-2 with TRBJ2-7, with 7 bases lining up with TRBD1. Germline V gene data show CDR1 as LGHNA and CDR2 as YNFKEQ. This CDR3 is 19 amino acids long. With V trimmed by 1 base and J by 2 bases, 17 bases remained unmatched. Here the CDR3 reads CASSQVWELSWDRTYEQYF. DNA of the CDR3: TGTGCCAGCAGCCAAGTTTGGGAGTTGAGTTGGGACAGAACCTACGAGCAGTACTTC.

The V gene is TRBV28, the J gene TRBJ1-6; D gene ambiguous. Germline-derived CDR1 and CDR2 are MDHEN and SYDVKM. With 2 bases removed from V and 7 bases from J, the gap between germline ends came to 3 bases. The CDR3 is 12 residues long. The CDR3 nucleotides are TGTGCCAGCAGTTTACAAAATTCACCCCTCCACTTT. The encoded protein is CASSLQNSPLHF.